The 27 T cell receptor beta chains given below trace back to one sample, sequenced in a study of blood T cell repertoires in COVID-19 (dated by TCRdb to between 2020 and 2021). The library was built by means of the immunoSEQ multiplex PCR assay. TCRdb limited this immuneACCESS table to in-frame rearrangements with V and J called. A share of clones is missing; checked studies link under half to unresolved V genes, and the rest is unexplained. The sample includes 150,000 to 200,000 clones, with roughly three quarters observed a single time. The top ten clonotypes cover under 15% of the sample. Sequencing was performed on PBMCs or T cells enriched from blood (not recorded which). These receptors originate from a man aged 55-75 years who had been exposed to COVID-19.

V usage is TRBV11-2 and J usage is TRBJ2-2, with 12 positions matching TRBD1. V shed 2 bases, J shed 7 bases, and the junction held 11 bases outside the gene matches. This CDR3 is 18 amino acids long. In germline, CDR1 is SGHAT, CDR2 FQNNGV. CDR3: CASSLRHLGQGAGGELFF. The CDR3 nucleotides read TGTGCCAGCAGCTTAAGGCACCTGGGACAGGGGGCGGGCGGGGAGCTGTTTTTT.

The chain employs TRBV11-3 and TRBJ1-1; no definite D call. Germline loops: CDR1 SGHNT, CDR2 YENEEA. The CDR3 runs 15 residues. V was shortened by 0 bases and J by 4 bases, with 12 bases between the two germline ends. In DNA form, the CDR3 reads TGTGCCAGCAGCTTAGATCCGGGGATGGCCACTGAAGCTTTCTTT. Amino acid sequence: CASSLDPGMATEAFF. The full variable domain, with the rest looked up from reference TRBV11-3 and TRBJ1-1, is EAGVVQSPRYKIIEKKQPVAFWCNPISGHNTLYWYLQNLGQGPELLIRYENEEAVDDSQLPKDRFSAERLKGVDSTLKIQPAELGDSAVYLCASSLDPGMATEAFFGQGTRLTVV.

The chain carries TRBV5-1 and TRBJ2-2; D ambiguous. Germline V lookup: CDR1 SGHRS, CDR2 YFSETQ. V gave up 0 bases and J gave up 6 bases, with 9 bases separating them. This CDR3 is built from 14 residues. The CDR3 loop is CASSLAVSAGELFF. The CDR3 DNA sequence: TGCGCCAGCAGCTTGGCCGTTTCTGCCGGGGAGCTGTTTTTT.

CDR3 nucleotides: TGTGCCAGCAGTTGGGCAGTCGGGGAGCTGTTTTTT. As protein: CASSWAVGELFF. The V call is TRBV27, the J call TRBJ2-2; no reliable D call. This CDR3 is built from 12 residues. Germline loops: CDR1 MNHEY, CDR2 SMNVEV (reference sequence). Trimming stripped 4 bases from V and 7 bases from J, with 7 bases between.

The V call is TRBV7-2, the J call TRBJ2-7; perhaps TRBD2 as D (6 bases). Trimming left V 5 bases short and J 2 bases short, with 13 bases between. This CDR3 spans 14 amino acids. Germline V gene lookup returns CDR1 SGHTA and CDR2 FQGNSA. The CDR3 sequence: CASSGDWGAYEQYF. CDR3 in DNA: TGTGCCAGCAGCGGGGACTGGGGGGCCTACGAGCAGTACTTC.

The rearrangement uses TRBV7-9 and TRBJ1-2; the D gene is possibly TRBD1 (5 bases). The V end was cut by 3 bases, the J end by 6 bases, with 11 bases between. CDR3 length: 13 amino acids. The germline CDR1 and CDR2 sequences are SEHNR and FQNEAQ (reference sequence). CDR3 protein: CASSFRGYDGYTF. The CDR3 DNA reads TGTGCCAGCAGCTTTCGGGGGTACGATGGCTACACCTTC.

This chain joins TRBV19 and TRBJ1-6; D possibly corresponds to TRBD1 (6 bases). CDR3 length: 15 residues. Germline values: CDR1 LNHDA, CDR2 SQIVND (reference sequence). Trimming shortened V by 6 bases and J by 7 bases, and 16 bases separated the two germline ends. CDR3 coding DNA: TGTGCCAGTAGCGAGGGGCGGACAGCGAATTCACCCCTCCACTTT. This sequence encodes CASSEGRTANSPLHF.

The chain couples TRBV19 to TRBJ1-1; no clear D gene. Germline-derived CDR1 and CDR2 are LNHDA and SQIVND (reference sequence). This CDR3 region has 13 residues. With 3 bases removed from V and 2 bases from J, the gap between germline ends came to 7 bases. The CDR3 DNA follows: TGTGCCAGTAGTATTGAGATTAACACTGAAGCTTTCTTT. This translates into CASSIEINTEAFF. The complete variable domain, with remaining parts taken from reference TRBV19 and TRBJ1-1, reads DGGITQSPKYLFRKEGQNVTLSCEQNLNHDAMYWYRQDPGQGLRLIYYSQIVNDFQKGDIAEGYSVSREKKESFPLTVTSAQKNPTAFYLCASSIEINTEAFFGQGTRLTVV.

V gene TRBV5-1 combines with J gene TRBJ2-7; TRBD2 is a possible D gene (6 bases). This CDR3 region has 14 residues. Looked up from germline, CDR1 is SGHRS and CDR2 is YFSETQ. Trimming cost V 5 bases and J 3 bases, with 15 bases left between them. The CDR3 is CASRTTEGNYEQYF. The CDR3, as DNA: TGCGCCAGCAGGACGACGGAGGGGAACTACGAGCAGTACTTC.

The chain joins TRBV9 to TRBJ2-3; 8 bases map to TRBD2. Germline V gene sequence: CDR1 SGDLS, CDR2 YYNGEE. The CDR3 contains 16 residues. V gave up 0 bases and J gave up 5 bases; unmatched junction bases: 8. The CDR3: CASSVGASGPQDTQYF. The CDR3 DNA sequence: TGTGCCAGCAGCGTAGGGGCTAGCGGGCCTCAAGATACGCAGTATTTT.

J is TRBJ1-1 and V is TRBV2; tentatively, D is TRBD1 (5 bases). The CDR3 consists of 13 residues. Per the germline V gene, CDR1 is SNHLY and CDR2 is FYNNEI. Deletions cut 6 bases from V and 4 bases from J, with 12 bases between. The CDR3 nucleotides read TGTGCCAGCAGCTCAGGGTTTGGCACTGAAGCTTTCTTT. Translating gives CASSSGFGTEAFF.

This clone was counted once. The V call is TRBV4-2, the J call TRBJ2-5; the match to TRBD1 covers 7 bases. The CDR3 runs to 15 residues. Unmatched junction bases numbered 4, after V lost 1 base and J lost 2 bases. Germline V lookup: CDR1 LGHNA, CDR2 YNFKEQ. The CDR3 coding sequence is TGTGCCAGCAGCCAAGGGACAGGCATTCAAGAGACCCAGTACTTC. This encodes CASSQGTGIQETQYF.

This clone was counted only a few times. The chain recombines TRBV21-1 with TRBJ2-1; TRBD1, the table's D call, was not compared with the DNA. TRBV21-1 is reported as a pseudogene. The CDR3 consists of 16 residues. CDR3 in DNA: TGTGCCAGCAGTTCGTTCGGGACAGGGGTCCACAATGAGCAGTTCTTC. Translated, it gives CASSSFGTGVHNEQFF.

CDR3 coding DNA: TGCGCCAGCAGCCAGGGGGACAGACCCCACGAGCAGTACTTC. Translated: CASSQGDRPHEQYF. V is TRBV5-1 and J is TRBJ2-7; 7 bases align to TRBD1. Germline values: CDR1 SGHRS, CDR2 YFSETQ. Trimming removed 4 bases from V and 5 bases from J; junction bases left unmatched: 9. CDR3 length: 14 residues. Supplemented by reference TRBV5-1 and TRBJ2-7, the full variable domain reads KAGVTQTPRYLIKTRGQQVTLSCSPISGHRSVSWYQQTPGQGLQFLFEYFSETQRNKGNFPGRFSGRQFSNSRSEMNVSTLELGDSALYLCASSQGDRPHEQYFGPGTRLTVT.

This chain links TRBV7-6 with TRBJ1-2; 10 nucleotides agree with TRBD1. The J segment lost 4 bases and the V segment lost 5 bases, leaving 7 bases of the junction unmatched. The CDR3 has 15 amino acids. The germline V gene has CDR1 SGHVS and CDR2 FNYEAQ. Here the CDR3 reads CASSRTDRGVYGYTF. CDR3 coding DNA: TGTGCCAGCAGCAGAACGGACAGGGGGGTCTATGGCTACACCTTC.

This clone was picked up one time. The genes are TRBV5-1 and TRBJ2-2; 7 nucleotides match TRBD2. After removal of 4 bases from V and 7 bases from J, the junction contained 10 bases not matched to a gene. This CDR3 region has 15 residues. Germline V lookup: CDR1 SGHRS, CDR2 YFSETQ. The DNA of the CDR3 is TGCGCCAGCAGCCCCAGGAGCGGGATTGGCGGGGAGCTGTTTTTT. It is translated as CASSPRSGIGGELFF. The complete variable domain, with remaining parts taken from reference TRBV5-1 and TRBJ2-2, reads KAGVTQTPRYLIKTRGQQVTLSCSPISGHRSVSWYQQTPGQGLQFLFEYFSETQRNKGNFPGRFSGRQFSNSRSEMNVSTLELGDSALYLCASSPRSGIGGELFFGEGSRLTVL.

The CDR3 reads CASSLYGGSSDTQYF. The DNA of the CDR3 is TGTGCCAGCAGCTTGTATGGCGGGAGCTCAGATACGCAGTATTTT. This sequence joins TRBV5-6 and TRBJ2-3; TRBD2 agrees at 7 bases. Looked up from germline, CDR1 is SGHDT and CDR2 is YYEEEE. The CDR3 totals 15 residues. V shed 1 base and J 4 bases; nucleotides not matched to a gene: 6.

The table lists this clone with a few counts. The V and J genes are TRBV27 and TRBJ2-7; unclear D gene. Per germline, CDR1 MNHEY and CDR2 SMNVEV (reference sequence). With 8 bases removed from V and 0 bases from J, the gap between germline ends came to 5 bases. The CDR3 contains 11 residues. The CDR3 nucleotides are TGTGCCAGCGCGAGCTCCTACGAGCAGTACTTC. Its protein product is CASASSYEQYF.

The chain combines TRBV11-3 with TRBJ2-7; unclear D gene. The CDR3 has 13 amino acids. V lost 1 base to trimming and J lost 8 bases, with 12 bases between them. Germline CDR1 reads SGHNT; CDR2 reads YENEEA. The CDR3 DNA follows: TGTGCCAGCAGCTTAGGGCCCGCTGTGCAGCAGTACTTC. This codes for CASSLGPAVQQYF.

The V and J genes are TRBV28 and TRBJ1-2; no firm D call. Per the germline V gene, CDR1 is MDHEN and CDR2 is SYDVKM. This CDR3 contains 13 residues. V was clipped by 3 bases and J by 0 bases, with 5 bases between them. CDR3 coding DNA: TGTGCCAGCAGTTTGAGGGCTAACTATGGCTACACCTTC. Its protein is CASSLRANYGYTF.

The chain joins TRBV6-2 or TRBV6-3 to TRBJ2-7; 8 bases align to TRBD1. V shed 6 bases and J 0 bases; nucleotides not matched to a gene: 13. Per germline, CDR1 MNHEY and CDR2 SVGEGT. This CDR3 is 17 amino acids long. In DNA form, the CDR3 reads TGTGCCAGCAGCCCTCTCCGGACAGGGTGGTACTCCTACGAGCAGTACTTC. Protein sequence: CASSPLRTGWYSYEQYF.

The genes are TRBV5-1 and TRBJ1-1; TRBD1 aligns across 7 bases. The germline gives CDR1 SGHRS, CDR2 YFSETQ. The CDR3 totals 14 residues. With V trimmed by 0 bases and J by 5 bases, 4 bases remained unmatched. This chain's CDR3 is CASSLEGGATEAFF. CDR3 coding DNA: TGCGCCAGCAGCTTGGAAGGGGGCGCGACTGAAGCTTTCTTT.

As DNA, the CDR3 is TGTGCCAGCAGCTCCCCGGGACTAGCGGGAGTACCAGAGACCCAGTACTTC. It specifies CASSSPGLAGVPETQYF. The chain links TRBV9 to TRBJ2-5; 14 nucleotides line up with TRBD2. With V trimmed by 4 bases and J by 4 bases, 9 bases remained unmatched. This CDR3 region has 17 residues. The germline V gene encodes CDR1 SGDLS and CDR2 YYNGEE.

V usage is TRBV27 and J usage is TRBJ2-3, with D perhaps matching TRBD2 (7 bases). This CDR3 spans 13 amino acids. The germline V gene has CDR1 MNHEY and CDR2 SMNVEV (reference sequence). V was shortened by 11 bases and J by 9 bases, with 21 bases between the two germline ends. The CDR3 bases are TGTGCCTGCGGGACTGGGGGGGGCGGGACGCAGTATTTT. The encoded protein is CACGTGGGGTQYF.

This chain uses TRBV5-1 with TRBJ2-3, with 9 bases lining up with TRBD2. The V gene's germline CDR1 is SGHRS and CDR2 YFSETQ. Losses at the gene ends were 2 bases for V and 4 bases for J; bases not matched to a gene: 11. The CDR3 length is 17 residues. CDR3 sequence: CASSFTGAGGPSDTQYF. Written as DNA, the CDR3 is TGCGCCAGCAGCTTCACTGGCGCGGGAGGGCCATCAGATACGCAGTATTTT.

The chain couples TRBV19 to TRBJ2-5, with 8 nucleotides matching TRBD2. CDR3 length: 15 amino acids. V trimming: 3 bases; J trimming: 2 bases; junction bases outside the gene matches: 5. Germline V gene sequence: CDR1 LNHDA, CDR2 SQIVND (reference sequence). In DNA form, the CDR3 reads TGTGCCAGTAGTATGGTGGCTAGCGGGCAAGAGACCCAGTACTTC. This encodes CASSMVASGQETQYF. The whole variable domain, filled in from reference TRBV19 and TRBJ2-5, reads DGGITQSPKYLFRKEGQNVTLSCEQNLNHDAMYWYRQDPGQGLRLIYYSQIVNDFQKGDIAEGYSVSREKKESFPLTVTSAQKNPTAFYLCASSMVASGQETQYFGPGTRLLVL.

This clone was seen many times. V usage is TRBV5-1 and J usage is TRBJ2-1; 9 bases line up with TRBD1. J was trimmed by 12 bases and V by 4 bases; bases with no gene match: 14. The CDR3 covers 15 residues. From germline, CDR1 is SGHRS and CDR2 YFSETQ. This chain's CDR3 is CASSVYPGTGSSQFF. Written as DNA, the CDR3 is TGCGCCAGCAGCGTTTACCCCGGGACAGGGTCATCGCAGTTCTTC.